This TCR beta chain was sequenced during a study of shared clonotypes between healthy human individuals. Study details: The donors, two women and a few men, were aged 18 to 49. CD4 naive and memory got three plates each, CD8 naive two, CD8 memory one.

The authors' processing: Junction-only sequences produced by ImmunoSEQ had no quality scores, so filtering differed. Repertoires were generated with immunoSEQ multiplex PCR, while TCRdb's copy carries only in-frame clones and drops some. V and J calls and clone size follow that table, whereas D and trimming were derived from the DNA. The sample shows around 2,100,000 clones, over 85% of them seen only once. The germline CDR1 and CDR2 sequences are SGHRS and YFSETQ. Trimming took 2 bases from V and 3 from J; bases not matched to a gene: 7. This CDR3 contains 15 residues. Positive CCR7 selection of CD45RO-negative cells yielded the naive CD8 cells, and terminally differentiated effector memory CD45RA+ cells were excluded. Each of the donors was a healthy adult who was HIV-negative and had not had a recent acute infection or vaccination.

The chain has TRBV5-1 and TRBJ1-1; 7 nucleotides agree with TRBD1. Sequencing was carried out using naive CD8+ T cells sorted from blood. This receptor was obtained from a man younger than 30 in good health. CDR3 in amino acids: CASSLEQGMDTEAFF. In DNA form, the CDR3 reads TGCGCCAGCAGCTTAGAACAGGGGATGGACACTGAAGCTTTCTTT. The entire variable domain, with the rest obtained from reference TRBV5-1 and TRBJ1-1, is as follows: KAGVTQTPRYLIKTRGQQVTLSCSPISGHRSVSWYQQTPGQGLQFLFEYFSETQRNKGNFPGRFSGRQFSNSRSEMNVSTLELGDSALYLCASSLEQGMDTEAFFGQGTRLTVV.